The 23 T cell receptor beta chains below come from one sample, sequenced in a study of cytomegalovirus exposure and HLA in healthy donors (dated 2017 in TCRdb). Libraries were prepared through the immunoSEQ multiplex PCR assay. TCRdb carries this immuneACCESS record with in-frame sequences only. Its versions omit some clonotypes, under half of them owing to an unresolved V gene in the studies checked, with the rest unexplained. This sample is represented by roughly 150,000 clones; 70% to 90% of them were singletons. Together, the top ten hold about 5.8% of the sample. The source material was PBMCs. The receptors here all came from a woman under 40 in good health and CMV-seronegative.

In this sample, this clone turned up a few times. The CDR3 loop reads CASSRDNNQPQHF. The CDR3 DNA reads TGTGCCAGCAGTCGGGACAACAATCAGCCCCAGCATTTT. The rearrangement links TRBV2 to TRBJ1-5, with D possibly being TRBD1 (6 bases). The CDR3 is 13 residues long. V lost 5 bases and J 3 bases, leaving 8 bases between the germline ends. Per the germline V gene, CDR1 is SNHLY and CDR2 is FYNNEI. Together with reference TRBV2 and TRBJ1-5, the CDR3 gives the full variable domain: EPEVTQTPSHQVTQMGQEVILRCVPISNHLYFYWYRQILGQKVEFLVSFYNNEISEKSEIFDDQFSVERPDGSNFTLKIRSTKLEDSAMYFCASSRDNNQPQHFGDGTRLSIL.

V gene TRBV27 combines with J gene TRBJ1-1; tentatively, D is TRBD1 (5 bases). V was trimmed by 5 bases and J by 1 base, leaving 17 bases between them. Germline loops: CDR1 MNHEY, CDR2 SMNVEV (reference sequence). This CDR3 has 16 residues. The CDR3 loop reads CASSRPLGTGNTEAFF. For the CDR3, the DNA is TGTGCCAGCAGTCGACCCCTCGGGACGGGGAACACTGAAGCTTTCTTT.

V gene TRBV7-2 combines with J gene TRBJ2-5, with D maybe TRBD1 (5 bases). The CDR3 contains 17 residues. Germline CDR1 reads SGHTA; CDR2 reads FQGNSA. V was pared by 1 base and J by 0 bases, with 15 bases between. The CDR3 nucleotides are TGTGCCAGCAGCTTAGGGGCGGCGGCAGGGTACCAAGAGACCCAGTACTTC. Translated: CASSLGAAAGYQETQYF. Using reference TRBV7-2 and TRBJ2-5 for the parts outside the CDR3, the full variable domain is GAGVSQSPSNKVTEKGKDVELRCDPISGHTALYWYRQSLGQGLEFLIYFQGNSAPDKSGLPSDRFSAERTGGSVSTLTIQRTQQEDSAVYLCASSLGAAAGYQETQYFGPGTRLLVL.

This clone was seen only once. The V call is TRBV7-2, the J call TRBJ2-5; TRBD1 matches 10 bases. The CDR3 has 15 residues. J lost 7 bases, V lost 5 bases, and 10 bases had no gene match. Germline V gives CDR1 SGHTA, CDR2 FQGNSA. DNA of the CDR3: TGTGCCAGCAGCGGAGGCGGGACAGGGGTCGGGACCCAGTACTTC. Amino acid sequence: CASSGGGTGVGTQYF.

The CDR3 coding sequence is TGTGCCAGCAGTGATCGTTCGGGACGGAGGTATAGCAATCAGCCCCAGCATTTT. It encodes CASSDRSGRRYSNQPQHF. The chain carries TRBV6-1 and TRBJ1-5, with D perhaps TRBD1 (5 bases). In germline, CDR1 is MNHNS, CDR2 SASEGT. Between the trimmed V and J ends, which lost 3 bases and 0 bases, there was a span of 18 bases. CDR3 length: 18 residues.

This clone was seen more than once but under ten times. The rearrangement uses TRBV10-3 and TRBJ1-2, with TRBD1 as a possible D gene (5 bases). This CDR3 has 12 amino acids. V lost 9 bases, J lost 2 bases, and 10 bases lay in between. Germline CDR1 is ENHRY and CDR2 is SYGVKD. Here the CDR3 DNA reads TGTGCCATACAGGATGCCAACTATGGCTACACCTTC. Its translation is CAIQDANYGYTF.

The CDR3 reads CASSLLRELYNEQFF. The CDR3 DNA is TGTGCCAGCAGCTTACTGCGGGAGTTATACAATGAGCAGTTCTTC. This chain links TRBV13 with TRBJ2-1; TRBD2 matches 7 bases. The J segment lost 4 bases and the V segment lost 2 bases, leaving 5 bases of the junction unmatched. The length of the CDR3 is 15 residues. Germline values: CDR1 PRHDT, CDR2 FYEKMQ (reference sequence).

The chain couples TRBV6-1 to TRBJ2-7; perhaps TRBD1 as D (6 bases). The CDR3 contains 13 residues. CDR1 and CDR2 from the germline V gene are MNHNS and SASEGT. Trimming shortened V by 6 bases and J by 5 bases, and 14 bases separated the two germline ends. The CDR3 is CASRAQGLDEQYF. The CDR3 nucleotides are TGTGCCAGCAGGGCACAGGGTTTGGACGAGCAGTACTTC.

The gene calls are TRBV7-8 and TRBJ2-7; 7 positions match TRBD1. CDR1 SGHVS and CDR2 FQNEAQ come from the germline V gene. This CDR3 has 14 amino acids. V lost 4 bases to trimming and J lost 4 bases; unmatched junction nucleotides: 7. As DNA, the CDR3 is TGTGCCAGCAGCTCGCCGGGACAGTCTTACGAGCAGTACTTC. Its translation: CASSSPGQSYEQYF.

This clone appeared a few times. The rearrangement links TRBV7-3 to TRBJ1-4; D not certain. Germline CDR1 and CDR2: SGHTA and FQGTGA. Trimming left V 5 bases short and J 7 bases short, with 11 bases between. The CDR3 runs to 13 residues. In DNA, the CDR3 is TGTGCCAGCAGCCCGGACCACGGTGAAAAACTGTTTTTT. Its translation is CASSPDHGEKLFF.

The CDR3 sequence is CASSAETGGAYNEQFF. The CDR3 DNA reads as TGTGCCAGCAGTGCAGAAACAGGGGGCGCCTACAATGAGCAGTTCTTC. This chain links TRBV6-1 with TRBJ2-1; 9 nucleotides agree with TRBD1. Germline lookup yields CDR1 MNHNS and CDR2 SASEGT. This CDR3 has 16 amino acids. Trimming cost V 4 bases and J 2 bases; bases outside gene matches: 6.

The V and J genes are TRBV6-5 and TRBJ1-1; D is unresolved. Germline CDR1 is MNHEY and CDR2 is SVGAGI. The CDR3 length is 13 residues. V shed 6 bases and J shed 4 bases, with 12 bases lying between them. This CDR3 is CASSSRPGTEAFF. CDR3 coding DNA: TGTGCCAGCAGCTCCCGCCCCGGCACTGAAGCTTTCTTT.

V usage is TRBV28 and J usage is TRBJ1-2; D remains unclear. The CDR3 has 13 residues. V was clipped by 4 bases and J by 0 bases, with 6 bases between them. The germline CDR1 and CDR2 sequences are MDHEN and SYDVKM. The CDR3, as DNA: TGTGCCAGCAGTTCGGTAGCTAACTATGGCTACACCTTC. Residues: CASSSVANYGYTF.

The J gene is TRBJ2-7, the V gene TRBV28, with TRBD2 as a possible D gene (5 bases). The length of the CDR3 is 14 residues. Germline values: CDR1 MDHEN, CDR2 SYDVKM. The V and J ends lost 3 bases and 3 bases respectively, with 12 bases between them. CDR3 in DNA: TGTGCCAGCAGTTTTCGGGGAGTTTACTACGAGCAGTACTTC. It is translated as CASSFRGVYYEQYF.

The chain links TRBV5-1 to TRBJ2-1, with 7 bases lining up with TRBD1. CDR1 is SGHRS and CDR2 is YFSETQ in the germline V gene. CDR3 length equals 13 residues. V dropped 0 bases and J dropped 6; count of bases not matched to a gene: 0. This CDR3 is CASSLGQGNEQFF. DNA for the CDR3: TGCGCCAGCAGCTTGGGACAGGGCAATGAGCAGTTCTTC.

The chain joins TRBV11-2 to TRBJ2-1, with D maybe TRBD2 (5 bases). V was trimmed by 6 bases and J by 0 bases, leaving 15 bases between them. The germline V gene has CDR1 SGHAT and CDR2 FQNNGV. CDR3 length equals 16 residues. This chain's CDR3 is CASSFGGESSYNEQFF. CDR3 nucleotide sequence: TGTGCCAGCAGTTTTGGTGGGGAGAGCTCCTACAATGAGCAGTTCTTC.

The J gene is TRBJ1-2, the V gene TRBV7-9; 8 nucleotides align to TRBD1. V shed 6 bases, J shed 0 bases, and the junction held 6 bases outside the gene matches. The CDR3 contains 15 residues. Germline loops: CDR1 SEHNR, CDR2 FQNEAQ (reference sequence). The CDR3 loop reads CASSSPGQANYGYTF. CDR3 in DNA: TGTGCCAGCAGTTCTCCGGGACAGGCTAACTATGGCTACACCTTC.

This clone has a handful of counts. This rearrangement joins TRBV18 to TRBJ2-1; 10 bases are shared with TRBD2. Germline trimming cut 3 bases from V and 4 bases from J; bases unmatched to any gene: 9. This CDR3 contains 17 residues. Germline V CDR1 and CDR2: KGHSH, LQKENI. The CDR3: CASSPLLSGGGYNEQFF. The CDR3 DNA sequence: TGTGCCAGCTCACCGCTACTAAGCGGGGGGGGTTACAATGAGCAGTTCTTC.

The chain is built from TRBV10-3 and TRBJ1-2; tentative D call: TRBD1 (5 bases). The CDR3 is 11 residues long. Germline V lookup: CDR1 ENHRY, CDR2 SYGVKD. Trimming shortened V by 11 bases and J by 2 bases, and 9 bases separated the two germline ends. The CDR3 loop reads CAVGPNYGYTF. DNA of the CDR3: TGTGCCGTGGGACCGAACTATGGCTACACCTTC.

V gene TRBV6-6 combines with J gene TRBJ2-1, with 7 bases that match TRBD2. The V segment lost 7 bases and the J segment 4 bases; nucleotides outside the gene matches: 10. The germline V gene encodes CDR1 MNHNY and CDR2 SVGAGI (reference sequence). CDR3 length: 15 amino acids. The CDR3 protein is CASKSGSSGYNEQFF. In nucleotides, the CDR3 is TGTGCCAGCAAATCGGGGTCTAGCGGATACAATGAGCAGTTCTTC.

This clone was picked up one time. This chain joins TRBV7-6 and TRBJ1-5; D is undetermined. This CDR3 region has 13 residues. Germline V gives CDR1 SGHVS, CDR2 FNYEAQ. Trimming shortened V by 3 bases and J by 7 bases, and 10 bases separated the two germline ends. DNA of the CDR3: TGTGCCAGCAGCTTGGGTATGAGGCAGCCCCAGCATTTT. This encodes CASSLGMRQPQHF.

The J gene is TRBJ1-5, the V gene TRBV11-1; D not resolved. The germline V and J ends were trimmed by 4 bases and 3 bases, with 7 bases remaining between them. This CDR3 spans 13 amino acids. In germline, CDR1 is SGHAT, CDR2 FQDESV (reference sequence). The CDR3 nucleotides read TGTGCCAGCAGCTCGGGGAACAATCAGCCCCAGCATTTT. Translating gives CASSSGNNQPQHF.

This chain joins TRBV11-1 and TRBJ2-4; weak D call: TRBD2 (6 bases). With 2 bases removed from V and 1 base from J, the gap between germline ends came to 6 bases. Germline lookup yields CDR1 SGHAT and CDR2 FQDESV (reference sequence). CDR3 length: 14 residues. CDR3 in DNA: TGTGCCAGCAGCTTACGGGGGGCCAAAAACATTCAGTACTTC. As protein: CASSLRGAKNIQYF.